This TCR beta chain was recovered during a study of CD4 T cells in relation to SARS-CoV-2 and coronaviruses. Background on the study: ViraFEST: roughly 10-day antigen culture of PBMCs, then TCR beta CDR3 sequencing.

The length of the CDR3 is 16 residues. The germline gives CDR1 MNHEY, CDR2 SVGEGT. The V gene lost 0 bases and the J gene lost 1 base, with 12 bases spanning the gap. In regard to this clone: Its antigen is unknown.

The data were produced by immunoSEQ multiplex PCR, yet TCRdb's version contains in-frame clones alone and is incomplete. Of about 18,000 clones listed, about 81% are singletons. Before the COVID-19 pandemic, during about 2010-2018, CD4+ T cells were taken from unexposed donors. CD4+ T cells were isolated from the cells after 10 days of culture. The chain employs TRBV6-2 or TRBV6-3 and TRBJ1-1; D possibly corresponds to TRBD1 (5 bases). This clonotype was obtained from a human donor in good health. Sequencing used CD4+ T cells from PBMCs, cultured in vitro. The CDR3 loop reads CASSYSGGGRNTEAFF. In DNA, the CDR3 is TGTGCCAGCAGTTACTCGGGGGGAGGGAGGAACACTGAAGCTTTCTTT.